What follows is one T cell receptor (beta chain) and its context. These data come from a study of blood T cell repertoires in COVID-19. Across the study: PBMCs, B-cell-depleted T cells, or T cells were the source of the cDNA or gDNA that made up the material.

The authors' processing: By means of reference gene primer amplification, nucleated cell counts were estimated. Measured with immunoSEQ multiplex PCR; TCRdb has only the in-frame clones, and not every one. V and J calls and clone size are those listed in that table; D and trimming were worked out from the DNA. The table has approximately 260,000 clones, around 90% seen once. The CDR3 loop spans 16 amino acids. Germline V lookup: CDR1 SEHNR, CDR2 FQNEAQ (reference sequence). The junction had 13 bases not matched to a gene; V was cut back by 5 bases and J by 5 bases. The clonotype was recovered from a man aged 45-65 years with acute or convalescent COVID-19. The sequencing input was peripheral blood. The J gene is TRBJ2-7, the V gene TRBV7-9; 9 bases map to TRBD1. The CDR3 DNA reads TGTGCCAGCAGCCCCATCACTGGGACAGGGTTCGACGAGCAGTACTTC. Its protein product is CASSPITGTGFDEQYF.